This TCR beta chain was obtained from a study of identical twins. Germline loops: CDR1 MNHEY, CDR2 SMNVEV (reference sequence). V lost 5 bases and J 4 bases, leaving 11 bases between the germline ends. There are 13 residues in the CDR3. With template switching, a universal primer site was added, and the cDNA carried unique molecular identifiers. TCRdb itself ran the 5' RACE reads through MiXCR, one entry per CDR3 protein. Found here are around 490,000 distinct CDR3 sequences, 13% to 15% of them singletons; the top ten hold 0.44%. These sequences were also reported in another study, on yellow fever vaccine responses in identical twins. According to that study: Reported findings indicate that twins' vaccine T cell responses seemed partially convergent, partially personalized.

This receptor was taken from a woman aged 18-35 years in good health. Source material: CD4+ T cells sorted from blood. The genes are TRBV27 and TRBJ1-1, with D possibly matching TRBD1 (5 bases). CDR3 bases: TGTGCCAGCAGTCCAAATGGGGGCACTGAAGCTTTCTTT. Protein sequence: CASSPNGGTEAFF.